This record looks at one TCR beta chain sequence and its context. The entry originates in a study of T cells expressing NK-cell markers. Across the study: Repertoires of TCR beta were obtained from T cells sorted as CD3+CD56+NKG2C+, CD3+CD56+NKG2C- and CD3+CD56-NKG2C+.

In germline, CDR1 is KGHSH, CDR2 LQKENI. CDR3 size: 14 residues. TCRdb derives one entry per CDR3 protein from the 5' RACE reads, leaving out DNA. This listing includes hundreds of thousands of distinct CDR3 sequences. Specimen: blood T cells: a sorted CD56 or NKG2C T cell subset, CD4+ or CD8+ T cells, or bulk PBMC T cells (not recorded which). V is TRBV18 and J is TRBJ2-7; TCRdb's D gene call, TRBD1, goes unchecked for lack of DNA. The receptor's source is a man aged 18-70 years in good health. The CDR3 loop reads CASSPSTGNHEQYF.